This entry is about one T cell receptor beta chain. This record belongs to a study of blood T cell repertoires in COVID-19. The protocol was immunoSEQ multiplex PCR, while the TCRdb copy is restricted to in-frame clones and leaves out a portion. The sample yields about 130,000 clones, around four fifths seen once. The CDR3 consists of 15 residues. V shed 4 bases, J shed 4 bases, and the junction held 9 bases outside the gene matches. CDR1 and CDR2 from the germline V gene are MNHEY and SVGAGI. The material sequenced was peripheral blood. The genes are TRBV6-5 and TRBJ2-7, with TRBD1 identical over 8 bases. The receptor was derived from a man aged 35-49 years with active or convalescent COVID-19. The CDR3 region is CASSSGQGAGYEQYF. CDR3 in DNA: TGTGCCAGCAGTTCAGGGCAGGGGGCGGGGTACGAGCAGTACTTC.